The rows below give T cell receptor beta chains drawn from one sample of a study of cytomegalovirus exposure and HLA in healthy donors. Some clones are missing from TCRdb's copy, which holds only in-frame ones; the method was immunoSEQ multiplex PCR. The table includes 150,000 to 200,000 clones, about 81% detected once. Sequenced sample: PBMCs. These receptors were collected from a woman aged 25 to 39 in good health and CMV-seronegative. CDR3s include the opening cysteine and the closing phenylalanine or tryptophan. Each record gives: D gene, clone size, V gene, J gene, CDR3 DNA, CDR3 protein. A D gene is named only where the DNA matches it firmly. The size of a clone is reported for some rows only, either as once, few or many, or as a class for expanded clones.

>TRBD1|-|TRBV5-4|TRBJ2-2
TGTGCCAGCAGCTTGGCGGGCAGGGGGCTCTTCACCGGGGAGCTGTTTTTT
CASSLAGRGLFTGELFF
>-|-|TRBV7-8|TRBJ2-7
TGTGCCAGCAGCTCACGGACAGTCCCCTACGAGCAGTACTTC
CASSSRTVPYEQYF
>-|-|TRBV4-1|TRBJ2-7
TGCGCCAGCAGCCCTCTTTTCTCGAGGGGGAACCACGAGCAGTACTTC
CASSPLFSRGNHEQYF
>-|-|TRBV5-4|TRBJ2-7
TGTGCCAGCAGCCCGGACTTCTACGAGCAGTACTTC
CASSPDFYEQYF
>-|-|TRBV18|TRBJ2-2
TGTGCCAGCTCTCCCTTGACCGGGACAAGGAACACCGGGGAGCTGTTTTTT
CASSPLTGTRNTGELFF
>-|-|TRBV7-3|TRBJ1-1
TGTGCCAGCAGCTTAGGGGGCGGAAGTCTTGAAGCTTTCTTT
CASSLGGGSLEAFF
>-|few|TRBV19|TRBJ1-5
TGTGCCAGTAGTATTACAGATCAGTATAGCAATCAGCCCCAGCATTTT
CASSITDQYSNQPQHF
>-|-|TRBV9|TRBJ2-2
TGTGCCAGCAGCGTAGGCGGTGAAGCCACCGGGGAGCTGTTTTTT
CASSVGGEATGELFF
>TRBD2|-|TRBV7-2|TRBJ2-7
TGTGCCAGCAGCTTAGCTAGCGGGGGGGCTTACGAGCAGTACTTC
CASSLASGGAYEQYF
>TRBD2|-|TRBV7-9|TRBJ2-1
TGTGCCAGCAGCGGGGGACTAGCGGGAGGCTCAGAGCAGTTCTTC
CASSGGLAGGSEQFF
>-|-|TRBV5-1|TRBJ2-5
TGCGCCAGCAGCTTGTTTCGAGAGACCCAGTACTTC
CASSLFRETQYF
>-|few|TRBV28|TRBJ1-6
TGTGCCAGCACCCGAGGGGACATTAATTCACCCCTCCACTTT
CASTRGDINSPLHF
>-|-|TRBV19|TRBJ2-7
TGTGCCAGTAGTATTGCGGGGAGTACGTCCTTATACGAGCAGTACTTC
CASSIAGSTSLYEQYF
>-|-|TRBV2|TRBJ1-5
TGTGCCAGCAGTGAACTCTCTGGGGGGAATCAGCCCCAGCATTTT
CASSELSGGNQPQHF
>-|-|TRBV30|TRBJ1-4
TGTGCCTGGGCCCTGGAGGATGAAAAACTGTTTTTT
CAWALEDEKLFF
>TRBD1|-|TRBV25-1|TRBJ1-2
TGTGCCAGCAGTGACCTGGACAGGGGTTATGGCTACACCTTC
CASSDLDRGYGYTF
>-|once|TRBV4-1|TRBJ1-1
TGCGCCAGCAGCCAAGATTGGCAGGTCTATGAAGCTTTCTTT
CASSQDWQVYEAFF
>-|-|TRBV12-2|TRBJ2-5
TGTGCAAGTCGCCCTCGGGGTCTGGAGACCCAGTACTTC
CASRPRGLETQYF
>-|-|TRBV19|TRBJ1-2
TGTGCCACCGGGCGGCGACAGGCGGTCTATGGCTACACCTTC
CATGRRQAVYGYTF
>-|-|TRBV25-1|TRBJ1-5
TGTGCCAGCAGTGAATCATCGGGAACCGCGAATCAGCCCCAGCATTTT
CASSESSGTANQPQHF
>-|-|TRBV6-5|TRBJ1-2
TGTGCCAGCAGTTACAGGCAGGGGCTGGCCATTGGCTACACCTTC
CASSYRQGLAIGYTF
>TRBD1|-|TRBV4-1|TRBJ2-5
TGCGCCAGCAGCCCCGGTTGGGGACAGGGCCAAGAGACCCAGTACTTC
CASSPGWGQGQETQYF
>-|-|TRBV11-2|TRBJ1-5
TGTGCCAGCAGCCTCGATCGGGGGTCGGCCAATCAGCCCCAGCATTTT
CASSLDRGSANQPQHF
>-|few|TRBV5-1|TRBJ1-6
TGCGCCAGTCAATCAGGGCCAAATTCACCCCTCCACTTT
CASQSGPNSPLHF
>TRBD2|-|TRBV19|TRBJ2-3
TGTGCCAGTAGTATATCCCTAGCGGGAGGGACCACAGATACGCAGTATTTT
CASSISLAGGTTDTQYF
>TRBD2|-|TRBV10-2|TRBJ2-7
TGCGCCAGCAGGCTCAGCGGGAGAGATGAGCAGTACTTC
CASRLSGRDEQYF
>TRBD1|few|TRBV19|TRBJ2-4
TGTGCCAGTAGTAAGGGACAGGGGATTATCTTTCAGTACTTC
CASSKGQGIIFQYF
>-|-|TRBV6-1|TRBJ1-2
TGTGCCAGCATATTACACACTAACTATGGCTACACCTTC
CASILHTNYGYTF
>-|-|TRBV23-1|TRBJ1-2
TGCGCCAGCAAATCGGACGGACTTGATGGCTACACCTTC
CASKSDGLDGYTF
>TRBD2|-|TRBV13|TRBJ2-7
TGTGCCAGCAGTTTCGAGCGGGAGCACTCCTACGAGCAGTACTTC
CASSFEREHSYEQYF
>TRBD1|-|TRBV2|TRBJ1-5
TGTGCCAGCAGTAGACAGGGTACCGATCAGCCCCAGCATTTT
CASSRQGTDQPQHF
>TRBD2|-|TRBV5-4|TRBJ2-5
TGTGCCAGCAGCCTAACGACTAGCGGACAAGAGACCCAGTACTTC
CASSLTTSGQETQYF
>-|-|TRBV7-6|TRBJ2-1
TGTGCCAGCAGCTTGGCGAGGGGGTCCGATGAGCAGTTCTTC
CASSLARGSDEQFF
>-|-|TRBV19|TRBJ1-5
TGTGCCAGTAGGGGCGCACAGCTAAGGGGTCAGCCCCAGCATTTT
CASRGAQLRGQPQHF
>-|few|TRBV4-2|TRBJ1-1
TGTGCCAGCAGCTCTTCGGGGAACACTGAAGCTTTCTTT
CASSSSGNTEAFF
>TRBD2|few|TRBV6-1|TRBJ2-7
TGTGCCAGCAGTGAAGGGACTAGCGGGACCTACGAGCAGTACTTC
CASSEGTSGTYEQYF
>-|-|TRBV9|TRBJ2-1
TGTGCCAGCAGCGTGTTGGTCGGGTTAAGTGAGCAGTTCTTC
CASSVLVGLSEQFF
>-|few|TRBV2|TRBJ1-1
TGTGCCAGCTACAGGGAGCGAACTGAAGCTTTCTTT
CASYRERTEAFF
>-|-|TRBV7-9|TRBJ2-1
TGTGCCAGCAGCTTCCCCGGGTACAATGAGCAGTTCTTC
CASSFPGYNEQFF
>-|-|TRBV5-1|TRBJ1-4
TGCGCCAGCAGCTTGGGAAGTTCGGGGAGAAATGAAAAACTGTTTTTT
CASSLGSSGRNEKLFF
>TRBD1|-|TRBV5-1|TRBJ2-1
TGCGCCAGCAGCTTCGGGCAGGGGGCCAATGAGCAGTTCTTC
CASSFGQGANEQFF
>-|-|TRBV28|TRBJ2-5
TGTGCCAGCAGTTCCCGGGAGACCCAGTACTTC
CASSSRETQYF
>TRBD1|-|TRBV9|TRBJ2-7
TGTGCCAGCAGTCATGGACAGGGTCAGTCCTACGAGCAGTACTTC
CASSHGQGQSYEQYF
>-|few|TRBV18|TRBJ1-1
TGTGCCAGCTCACCGCTTAGAAGTGAAGCTTTCTTT
CASSPLRSEAFF
>-|-|TRBV5-8|TRBJ1-5
TGTGCCAGCAGCTTAACATATCAGCCCCAGCATTTT
CASSLTYQPQHF
>-|few|TRBV15|TRBJ2-1
TGTGCCACCAGTGAGATTATACCCCCTTACAATGAGCAGTTCTTC
CATSEIIPPYNEQFF
>-|once|TRBV6-1|TRBJ2-5
TGTGCCAGCAGTGCAGGATATTATCCTCGAGAGACCCAGTACTTC
CASSAGYYPRETQYF
>TRBD2|few|TRBV7-9|TRBJ2-7
TGTGCCAGTAAAACTAGCGGGACCTACGAGCAGTACTTC
CASKTSGTYEQYF
>-|-|TRBV6-6|TRBJ1-6
TGTGCCAGCAGTTCCCGTCTCAATTCACCCCTCCACTTT
CASSSRLNSPLHF
>-|-|TRBV9|TRBJ1-1
TGTGCCAGCAGCGTAAATTGGAGGGACACTGAAGCTTTCTTT
CASSVNWRDTEAFF
>-|-|TRBV5-1|TRBJ1-6
TGCGCCAGCAGCCTAGAAAATTCACCCCTCCACTTT
CASSLENSPLHF
>-|-|TRBV6-1|TRBJ2-7
TGTGCCAGCAGTGGAGAGACAGGTGGCAACTACGAGCAGTACTTC
CASSGETGGNYEQYF
>TRBD2|-|TRBV11-2|TRBJ2-3
TGTGCCAGCAGCTCCTCCGGGGGGACTCTTAAGTATACAGATACGCAGTATTTT
CASSSSGGTLKYTDTQYF
>-|-|TRBV15|TRBJ1-3
TGTGCCACCAGCAGAGACAGTGATGGAAACACCATATATTTT
CATSRDSDGNTIYF
>TRBD1|-|TRBV7-7|TRBJ2-5
TGTGCCAGCAGTTACGGGACAGGGGGCGCGGAGACCCAGTACTTC
CASSYGTGGAETQYF
>TRBD1|-|TRBV18|TRBJ1-6
TGTGCCAGCTCACCATCCAACAGGGGTGGGGGTTCACCCCTCCACTTT
CASSPSNRGGGSPLHF
>-|-|TRBV4-1|TRBJ1-5
TGCGCCAGCAGCCAAGTCGGGGCAGGGGATTATCAGCCCCAGCATTTT
CASSQVGAGDYQPQHF
>TRBD1|-|TRBV9|TRBJ2-5
TGTGCCAGCAGCGCAACCGGGACAGCAGAGACCCAGTACTTC
CASSATGTAETQYF
>-|-|TRBV5-1|TRBJ2-7
TGCGCCAGCAGCTTGGACAGTGGGAGCGACGAGCAGTACTTC
CASSLDSGSDEQYF
>-|-|TRBV30|TRBJ2-1
TGTGCCTGGAGAAAAGGCGCGGTCAGCTCCTACAATGAGCAGTTCTTC
CAWRKGAVSSYNEQFF